The rows below give T cell receptor beta chains drawn from one sample of a study of T cells in Graves' hyperthyroidism and ophthalmopathy. MiXCR was run by TCRdb on the multiplex PCR reads, yielding one entry per CDR3 protein. Of approximately 600,000 distinct CDR3 sequences listed, approximately 14% are singletons. The sequenced material came from blood. The source is a woman younger than 45 with Graves' hyperthyroidism that later progressed to Graves' ophthalmopathy. CDR3s include the opening cysteine and the closing phenylalanine or tryptophan. D genes are given only for firm matches. Clone size, where shown, is once, few, many, or a class for clones that have expanded.

TGTGCCAGTAGTACCCGAGGGCGGGCTAATGAAAAACTGTTTTTT | CASSTRGRANEKLFF | TRBJ1-4 | - | many | TRBV19
TGTGCCTGGAGCCAAAGAGGGATGGGACATATACAGTATTTT | CAWSQRGMGHIQYF | TRBJ2-3 | - | - | TRBV30
TGTGCCAGCAGTTTAGCGCCCCTAGCGGGGCCCAACAATGAGCAGTTCTTC | CASSLAPLAGPNNEQFF | TRBJ2-1 | TRBD2 | many | TRBV12-3/TRBV12-4
TGTGCCTGGAGTCTACTAGCGAGCACAGATACGCAGTATTTT | CAWSLLASTDTQYF | TRBJ2-3 | TRBD2 | few | TRBV30
TGTGCCAGCAGTTCCCCCGGACTAGCGGGGGGGCCGTGGGCAGATACGCAGTATTTT | CASSSPGLAGGPWADTQYF | TRBJ2-3 | TRBD2 | - | TRBV27
TGTGCCATCAGTGTCTCGGGAAGCTCCTACGAGCAGTACTTC | CAISVSGSSYEQYF | TRBJ2-7 | - | many | TRBV10-3
TGTGCCAGCAGCCAAGATCGGGCGGGACGGGCTTTCTTT | CASSQDRAGRAFF | TRBJ1-1 | - | many | TRBV14
TGTGCCAGCCAAGTCGCGGGTAGACCTAGCACAGATACGCAGTATTTT | CASQVAGRPSTDTQYF | TRBJ2-3 | - | many | TRBV27
TGTGCCAGCACCCATAACGGACAGTATAATTCACCCCTCCACTTT | CASTHNGQYNSPLHF | TRBJ1-6 | - | few | TRBV3-1
TGCAGTGCCGAGATAGCCGGCGCGGGTACGCAGTATTTT | CSAEIAGAGTQYF | TRBJ2-3 | - | many | TRBV20-1
TGTGCCAGCAGTCGACTAGCGGGAGGGGTTCGGACCACAGATACGCAGTATTTT | CASSRLAGGVRTTDTQYF | TRBJ2-3 | TRBD2 | many | TRBV28
TGTGCCAGCAGAGTCGCGGGCCTCGACGAGCAGTACTTC | CASRVAGLDEQYF | TRBJ2-7 | - | many | TRBV6-2/TRBV6-3
TGTGCCACCAGTCAATCCGGGACGCAGTACTTC | CATSQSGTQYF | TRBJ2-7 | - | many | TRBV24-1
TGCAGTGCTAGAGATCGGCTCATCCAGGACGAGCAGTACTTC | CSARDRLIQDEQYF | TRBJ2-7 | - | many | TRBV20-1
TGTGCCAGCAGTTTAGCGCGGGACAGAGATTCACCCCTCCACTTT | CASSLARDRDSPLHF | TRBJ1-6 | TRBD1 | many | TRBV12-3/TRBV12-4
TGCAGTGCTAGTGGAGGGGCGGGGGGCACTGAAGCTTTCTTT | CSASGGAGGTEAFF | TRBJ1-1 | - | few | TRBV20-1
TGTGCCGCGGCGTCGGGGCCGCCTCGAAACACCATATATTTT | CAAASGPPRNTIYF | TRBJ1-3 | - | few | TRBV24-1
TGTGCCAGCAGCCACTATGACAGGACCGGGGCCAACGTCCTGACTTTC | CASSHYDRTGANVLTF | TRBJ2-6 | - | - | TRBV14
TGTGCCAGCAGTCCGGACAGGGGGGTAGGGGGATGGACTGAAGCTTTCTTT | CASSPDRGVGGWTEAFF | TRBJ1-1 | TRBD1 | many | TRBV27
TGTGCCAGCAGCCAGGGGACAGGGTGGCGCAATGAGCAGTTCTTC | CASSQGTGWRNEQFF | TRBJ2-1 | TRBD1 | many | TRBV3-1
TGCAGTGCTAGAGAGACAGATACGCAGTATTTT | CSARETDTQYF | TRBJ2-3 | - | many | TRBV20-1
TGTGCCAGCAGCTCAGCCGGGACAGGGTACGAGACCCAGTACTTC | CASSSAGTGYETQYF | TRBJ2-5 | TRBD1 | - | TRBV7-2